This TCR beta chain was sequenced for a study of T cell responses to AZD1222 COVID-19 vaccine. Study summary: Second-dose timings of about 4 or about 12 weeks were pooled.

Study results and limitations: Repertoire sampling was restricted to post-peak T cell response timepoints.

TCRdb keeps only in-frame clones here, not all; method: immunoSEQ multiplex PCR. Of 120,000 to 150,000 clones listed, 91% are singletons. V was clipped by 2 bases and J by 7 bases, with 18 bases between them. The CDR3 runs 17 residues. Germline assignment: CDR1 MGHRA and CDR2 YSYEKL. For this clone: The antigen is unknown.

The rearrangement joins TRBV4-1 to TRBJ1-6; possible D gene TRBD1, 6 bases. This clonotype was obtained from an adult in good health. The input for sequencing was peripheral blood, taken on day 0 of AZD1222 vaccination. CDR3 amino acids: CASSQPASRGVNSPLHF. The CDR3 DNA reads as TGCGCCAGCAGCCAACCGGCTTCGAGGGGGGTAAATTCACCCCTCCACTTT.